The sequence of this TCR beta chain was determined in a study of neurological immune-mediated disorders (dated by TCRdb to 2018 to 2020). In the study overall: Among the roughly 34 multiple sclerosis patients, relapsing-remitting MS was present in approximately 31 and secondary progressive MS was present in 3. The approximately 110 TCR-beta libraries included longitudinal samples, technical triplicates and paired sorted CD4+ and CD8+ T-cell subsets alongside PBMC samples. Peripheral blood TCR-beta repertoires from HTLV-I-associated myelopathy (HAM/TSP) patients, multiple sclerosis patients and healthy controls were compared by UMI-based sequencing. The cohort was made up of 68 subjects, consisting of about 15 HAM/TSP patients, some 34 multiple sclerosis patients and around 20 healthy controls. Study-level results and caveats: Repertoires from 18 of 34 MS patients were grouped by phylogenetic analysis into a cluster of related CDR3 sequences, suggesting a possible repertoire-level signature. The MS cluster was not associated with any clinical or MRI features, and the authors stated that larger cohorts are needed. Expanded clones from different subjects shared no identical CDR3 amino acid sequences, which suggests that TCR-beta repertoires were private in all groups. TCR clonal expansion was highest in HAM/TSP patients and lowest in MS patients, with MS patients falling below even healthy controls.

For unsorted PBMC libraries, 2 million PBMCs were used after storage in RNAlater at -80 degrees C until RNA extraction. The multiple sclerosis patients were enrolled in a US clinical protocol that used magnetic resonance imaging to evaluate disease progression. Peripheral blood underwent Ficoll-Hypaque density gradient centrifugation to isolate PBMCs, which were then cryopreserved in liquid nitrogen. cDNA was synthesized by template-switch 5'RACE using a primer carrying a 10-nucleotide random unique molecular identifier by which each TCR transcript was tagged. Every sequencing run yielded over 170 million TCR-beta sequences covering 15-18 subjects. The RNeasy kit was used for extraction of total RNA. Using the KAPA Real-time Library Amplification kit, TCR-beta VDJ regions were amplified with primers for the TCR constant region and the 5'RACE anchor. Sample indexes and Illumina adaptors were added in a first PCR, after which library yield was increased in a second PCR. After Ampure bead purification, the TCR product of roughly 650 bp was size-selected on a 2% E-gel SizeSelection system. Library quality was checked on a Bioanalyzer, concentration was measured with Qubit, and libraries were quantified with the Kapa Library Quantification kit before pooling. Libraries were sequenced paired-end 2 x 150 bp on an Illumina HiSeq 2500. To increase sequence diversity, roughly 24-32% phiX was spiked into each library pool. The original methods were these. The UMI-based MiGEC pipeline processed quality-filtered reads and removed over 90% of raw TCR sequences during error correction. VDJ genes were aligned to IMGT germline references, and each clonotype was defined by a unique CDR3 amino acid sequence together with V-J genes. Clonal expansion, Shannon diversity and CDR3 relatedness were evaluated with VDJtools (CalcPairwiseDistances, ClusterSamples), while phylogenetic trees were built in CLCbio workbench. Clones with at least 8 unique UMIs were defined as expanded, with this threshold being based on coefficient-of-variation modelling across technical triplicates. TCRdb trimmed the raw reads at Q25, called clones with MiXCR and kept productive beta chains. When rows share a CDR3 protein, they turn into one entry using the most common DNA and genes. V and J calls and clone size were set by TCRdb, not the authors. For this sample there are about 95,000 distinct CDR3 sequences; 3.5% appear just once. The ten largest clones capture 6% of the sample.

This clonotype was observed many times. Which antigen it targets is not known. Per-base quality was not reported, and no clone a single base away is much larger than it. This receptor was taken from a woman aged 18-35 years with multiple sclerosis. The sequenced sample was PBMCs.

CDR3 protein: CASSARGPNTIYF. The DNA sequence reads TGTGCCAGCAGCGCCCGGGGTCCGAACACCATATATTTT. This sequence uses TRBV11-2 and TRBJ1-3; no confident D gene assignment can be made. CDR1 and CDR2 are read off the germline V gene as SGHAT and FQNNGV. V is cut by 5 bases and J by 7 bases, and the space between the germline ends is 12 bases. The CDR3 contains 13 residues, cysteine and phenylalanine counted. Left in the record is the CDR3 DNA by itself, 39 bases read in frame from the first base.